This T cell receptor beta chain was sequenced in a study of T cell repertoires in MIS-A myocarditis. Sequenced by immunoSEQ multiplex PCR; TCRdb stores in-frame clones only, minus some. This table has thousands of clones, approximately 80% appearing once. The V gene lost 5 bases and the J gene lost 5 bases, with 13 bases spanning the gap. The CDR3 has 14 amino acids. From germline, CDR1 is MDHEN and CDR2 SYDVKM. The source of this sequence is a young man with fulminant myocarditis from multisystem inflammatory syndrome in adults (MIS-A) after COVID-19. J is TRBJ1-5 and V is TRBV28; possible D gene TRBD1, 5 bases. Sequencing was done on a sample of right inferior lung lobe tissue obtained at autopsy. This CDR3 reads CASSPWTTDQPQHF. As DNA, the CDR3 is TGTGCCAGCAGTCCTTGGACAACCGATCAGCCCCAGCATTTT.